These 2 T cell receptor beta chains came from one sample sequenced in a study of T cells in Graves' hyperthyroidism and ophthalmopathy (dated by TCRdb to 2018 to 2020). The protocol used for the library was multiplex PCR. Sequencing used an Illumina HiSeq 2000. Amplification of TCR beta CDR3 regions was carried out from RNA transcripts. For the first round of RT-PCR on the TCR CDR3, the HTBI primer set was used together with the Qiagen OneStep RT-PCR kit. The public reads were run again by TCRdb, first through fastp at Q25 and then through MiXCR, and only productive beta chains were kept. One record per CDR3 amino acid sequence lists the most common genes and DNA. This sample comprises roughly 250,000 distinct CDR3 sequences, around 22% of them detected only once. About 60% of the sample comes from the top ten. The sequenced material came from blood. All receptors come from a man aged 25 to 40 with Graves' ophthalmopathy.

This clonotype has a count of ten or more. CDR3: CASSVGLGVSYEQYF. In nucleotides, the CDR3 is TGTGCCAGCAGCGTTGGACTAGGGGTCTCCTACGAGCAGTACTTC. The chain combines TRBV9 with TRBJ2-7, with 7 bases lining up with TRBD2. V trimming: 2 bases; J trimming: 0 bases; junction bases outside the gene matches: 5. Germline V CDR1 and CDR2: SGDLS, YYNGEE. CDR3 size: 15 residues.

The genes are TRBV25-1 and TRBJ2-5, with TRBD2 matching 9 bases. CDR1 and CDR2 (germline): MGHDK, SYGVNS. V lost 3 bases to trimming and J lost 5 bases; unmatched junction nucleotides: 4. The CDR3 is 14 residues long. The CDR3: CASSDPAGGETQYF. The CDR3, as DNA: TGTGCCAGCAGTGATCCAGCGGGAGGTGAGACCCAGTACTTC.